The 31 T cell receptor beta chains reported below all come from one sample, sequenced in a study of blood T cell repertoires in COVID-19. Generated by immunoSEQ multiplex PCR, the TCRdb table keeps only in-frame clones and is missing some. The sample holds approximately 210,000 clones; about four fifths are singletons and the top ten take 5.1%. The sequenced material came from peripheral blood. These receptors came from a woman between 70 and 85 years old with active or convalescent COVID-19.

The J gene is TRBJ2-7, the V gene TRBV5-1; TRBD1 agrees at 7 bases. Looked up from germline, CDR1 is SGHRS and CDR2 is YFSETQ. The CDR3 runs 14 residues. The trim removed 4 bases at V and 1 base at J, leaving 5 bases unmatched. This CDR3 reads CASSRLDRSYEQYF. CDR3 bases: TGCGCCAGCAGCAGGCTGGACAGGTCCTACGAGCAGTACTTC.

V is TRBV27 and J is TRBJ1-1, with 11 bases identical to TRBD1. CDR3 length: 17 amino acids. CDR1 is MNHEY and CDR2 is SMNVEV in the germline V gene (reference sequence). V trimming: 3 bases; J trimming: 2 bases; junction bases outside the gene matches: 8. CDR3: CASSFLRTGGTNTEAFF. The CDR3 region has the DNA TGTGCCAGCAGTTTCCTGAGGACAGGGGGCACCAACACTGAAGCTTTCTTT.

This chain links TRBV6-1 with TRBJ1-2, with 8 bases identical to TRBD1. The CDR3 runs to 15 residues. With 2 bases clipped from V and 8 bases from J, the junction kept 10 bases outside the gene matches. Germline V gene data show CDR1 as MNHNS and CDR2 as SASEGT. In nucleotides, the CDR3 is TGTGCCAGCAGTGAATTTCAGGGGGCTGTTGGAGGCTACACCTTC. This translates into CASSEFQGAVGGYTF.

A few counts support this clone. V usage is TRBV28 and J usage is TRBJ2-1; no clear D. The CDR3 length is 15 residues. V lost 2 bases and J lost 3, with 11 bases in between. In germline, CDR1 is MDHEN, CDR2 SYDVKM. CDR3 loop: CASSLKQTYYNEQFF. The CDR3, as DNA: TGTGCCAGCAGTTTAAAACAGACCTACTACAATGAGCAGTTCTTC.

This chain links TRBV5-6 with TRBJ2-5, with a weak D call TRBD2 (6 bases). Trimming removed 2 bases at V and 7 bases at J, with 15 bases between. CDR1 is SGHDT, CDR2 YYEEEE, per germline. The CDR3 extends over 14 amino acids. The CDR3 region is CASSLSGTGGTQYF. CDR3 nucleotides: TGTGCCAGCAGCTTATCTGGGACTGGAGGGACCCAGTACTTC.

The CDR3: CASSLNGGGNYGYTF. The DNA of the CDR3 is TGTGCCAGCAGTTTAAACGGGGGGGGTAACTATGGCTACACCTTC. The chain carries TRBV28 and TRBJ1-2; D perhaps matches TRBD1 (5 bases). V was cut by 2 bases and J by 1 base, with 11 bases left in between. Per the germline V gene, CDR1 is MDHEN and CDR2 is SYDVKM. The CDR3 spans 15 residues.

V and J are TRBV28 and TRBJ1-1; the D gene is possibly TRBD1 (6 bases). V gave up 2 bases and J gave up 8 bases, with 12 bases separating them. This CDR3 spans 13 amino acids. Looked up from germline, CDR1 is MDHEN and CDR2 is SYDVKM. CDR3 amino acids: CASSLGQGFEAFF. Here the CDR3 DNA reads TGTGCCAGCAGTTTAGGGCAGGGGTTCGAAGCTTTCTTT.

The CDR3 loop reads CASSSDRFREQFF. The CDR3 DNA follows: TGTGCCAGCAGCTCCGACAGGTTTAGGGAGCAGTTCTTC. The chain is built from TRBV7-9 and TRBJ2-1; TRBD1 might be the D (6 bases). Germline CDR1 and CDR2: SEHNR and FQNEAQ (reference sequence). The CDR3 extends over 13 amino acids. V was shortened by 4 bases and J by 10 bases, with 14 bases between the two germline ends. Complete variable domain (other parts from reference TRBV7-9 and TRBJ2-1): DTGVSQNPRHKITKRGQNVTFRCDPISEHNRLYWYRQTLGQGPEFLTYFQNEAQLEKSRLLSDRFSAERPKGSFSTLEIQRTEQGDSAMYLCASSSDRFREQFFGPGTRLTVL.

This clone has just a few counts. The chain has TRBV9 and TRBJ2-1; tentative D call: TRBD1 (5 bases). V gave up 0 bases and J gave up 7 bases, with 17 bases separating them. Per germline, CDR1 SGDLS and CDR2 YYNGEE. The CDR3 runs 16 residues. For the CDR3, the DNA is TGTGCCAGCAGCGTAGGGGTGGACACCGGCGGAAATGAGCAGTTCTTC. Its translation is CASSVGVDTGGNEQFF.

The chain uses TRBV7-7 and TRBJ2-2; 8 bases map to TRBD2. In germline, CDR1 is SSHAT, CDR2 FNYEAQ (reference sequence). The CDR3 runs 15 residues. V shed 5 bases, J shed 4 bases, and the junction held 6 bases outside the gene matches. CDR3 DNA sequence: TGTGCCAGCAGCCCCGGGACTAGGAGCACCGGGGAGCTGTTTTTT. It yields the protein CASSPGTRSTGELFF.

V gene TRBV15 combines with J gene TRBJ1-5, with TRBD1 as a possible D gene (5 bases). The germline V and J ends were trimmed by 3 bases and 0 bases, with 12 bases remaining between them. Germline V CDR1 and CDR2: LNHNV, YYDKDF (reference sequence). The CDR3 contains 16 residues. The CDR3 DNA reads TGTGCCACCAGCAGGCTCATAGACAGTAGCAATCAGCCCCAGCATTTT. As protein: CATSRLIDSSNQPQHF. Supplemented by reference TRBV15 and TRBJ1-5, the full variable domain reads DAMVIQNPRYQVTQFGKPVTLSCSQTLNHNVMYWYQQKSSQAPKLLFHYYDKDFNNEADTPDNFQSRRPNTSFCFLDIRSPGLGDTAMYLCATSRLIDSSNQPQHFGDGTRLSIL.

This chain connects TRBV5-6 to TRBJ1-2; the match to TRBD1 covers 8 bases. The junction had 8 bases not matched to a gene; V was cut back by 2 bases and J by 8 bases. The CDR3 contains 14 residues. Germline CDR1 and CDR2: SGHDT and YYEEEE. The CDR3 DNA reads TGTGCCAGCAGCTTACGACAGGGGAGGTGGGGCTACACCTTC. This gives the protein CASSLRQGRWGYTF.

This chain uses TRBV6-1 with TRBJ1-5; possibly TRBD1 for D (6 bases). The CDR3 runs to 14 residues. The germline V and J ends were trimmed by 3 bases and 2 bases, with 8 bases remaining between them. Looked up from germline, CDR1 is MNHNS and CDR2 is SASEGT. The CDR3 loop is CASSDSGGNQPQHF. DNA for the CDR3: TGTGCCAGCAGTGATTCAGGGGGCAATCAGCCCCAGCATTTT.

V usage is TRBV15 and J usage is TRBJ2-3; tentative D call: TRBD1 (6 bases). Germline lookup yields CDR1 LNHNV and CDR2 YYDKDF (reference sequence). V was cut by 6 bases and J by 7 bases, with 20 bases left in between. The CDR3 runs 15 residues. The CDR3 DNA reads as TGTGCCACCAGACCGTACAGGGACATCTCCTATACGCAGTATTTT. Amino acids: CATRPYRDISYTQYF. The variable domain in full, completed from reference TRBV15 and TRBJ2-3, reads DAMVIQNPRYQVTQFGKPVTLSCSQTLNHNVMYWYQQKSSQAPKLLFHYYDKDFNNEADTPDNFQSRRPNTSFCFLDIRSPGLGDTAMYLCATRPYRDISYTQYFGPGTRLTVL.

This clone was counted between two and nine times. The chain joins TRBV5-1 to TRBJ2-7; 11 bases align to TRBD2. CDR1 is SGHRS, CDR2 YFSETQ, per germline. The CDR3 runs to 17 residues. The ends lost 0 bases at V and 7 bases at J; junction bases unmatched: 12. As DNA, the CDR3 is TGCGCCAGCAGCTTGGTTAGCGGGAGGGCCCAGACTGGAGAGCAGTACTTC. It encodes CASSLVSGRAQTGEQYF. Together with reference TRBV5-1 and TRBJ2-7, the CDR3 gives the full variable domain: KAGVTQTPRYLIKTRGQQVTLSCSPISGHRSVSWYQQTPGQGLQFLFEYFSETQRNKGNFPGRFSGRQFSNSRSEMNVSTLELGDSALYLCASSLVSGRAQTGEQYFGPGTRLTVT.

The chain links TRBV9 to TRBJ2-5; maybe TRBD2 (6 bases). Per germline, CDR1 SGDLS and CDR2 YYNGEE. V lost 0 bases and J 3 bases, leaving 12 bases between the germline ends. The CDR3 loop spans 15 amino acids. In DNA form, the CDR3 reads TGTGCCAGCAGCGTAGTAAGGGACTGGAAAGAGACCCAGTACTTC. It codes for CASSVVRDWKETQYF.

The rearrangement uses TRBV14 and TRBJ1-2, with 8 nucleotides matching TRBD1. The CDR3 totals 15 residues. After removal of 4 bases from V and 3 bases from J, the junction contained 7 bases not matched to a gene. Germline V gene data show CDR1 as SGHDN and CDR2 as FVKESK. The CDR3 sequence is CASSRKGQEDYGYTF. CDR3 coding DNA: TGTGCCAGCAGCCGGAAGGGACAGGAAGACTATGGCTACACCTTC.

This clone appeared once. This chain joins TRBV12-3 or TRBV12-4 and TRBJ2-2; 7 nucleotides line up with TRBD1. Trimming removed 6 bases from V and 6 bases from J; junction bases left unmatched: 1. This CDR3 comprises 12 residues. CDR3 protein: CASRGQSGELFF. CDR3 in DNA: TGTGCCAGCAGGGGACAGTCCGGGGAGCTGTTTTTT.

The chain recombines TRBV27 with TRBJ2-1, with a tentative D call TRBD1 (6 bases). Trimming took off 8 bases at V and 1 base at J, with 18 bases between the two ends. This CDR3 spans 16 amino acids. Germline V lookup: CDR1 MNHEY, CDR2 SMNVEV (reference sequence). This chain's CDR3 is CASLGQSGSSYNEQFF. The CDR3 DNA follows: TGTGCCAGCCTTGGACAGTCGGGTAGTTCCTACAATGAGCAGTTCTTC.

The chain combines TRBV18 with TRBJ2-3; 9 bases are a match to TRBD2. Germline-derived CDR1 and CDR2 are KGHSH and LQKENI. The CDR3 totals 17 residues. V was pared by 1 base and J by 0 bases, with 5 bases of the junction left unmatched. Written as DNA, the CDR3 is TGTGCCAGCTCACCACTCCGGACTAGCGCGAGCACAGATACGCAGTATTTT. Translation gives CASSPLRTSASTDTQYF.

This clone was seen at least ten times. The gene calls are TRBV7-9 and TRBJ1-1, with TRBD1 matching 10 bases. CDR1 and CDR2 (germline): SEHNR, FQNEAQ (reference sequence). CDR3 length: 15 residues. Trimming removed 5 bases from V and 4 bases from J; junction bases left unmatched: 7. The CDR3 loop reads CASSTMTGGITEAFF. The CDR3 nucleotides are TGTGCCAGCAGCACCATGACAGGGGGCATCACTGAAGCTTTCTTT.

This clone was detected a few times. This chain uses TRBV5-4 with TRBJ1-2, with 10 nucleotides matching TRBD1. CDR1 and CDR2 from the germline V gene are SGHNT and YYREEE (reference sequence). The CDR3 has 16 residues. Trimming cost V 5 bases and J 3 bases; bases outside gene matches: 10. The CDR3 DNA sequence: TGTGCCAGCAGGCCAGACAGGGGGCAATCAGACTATGGCTACACCTTC. Protein product: CASRPDRGQSDYGYTF.

V usage is TRBV28 and J usage is TRBJ2-5, with 9 bases aligning to TRBD2. Germline CDR1 MDHEN, CDR2 SYDVKM. The CDR3 has 13 amino acids. V trimming: 7 bases; J trimming: 5 bases; junction bases outside the gene matches: 5. CDR3 sequence (DNA): TGTGCCAGCAAAGGGACTAGCTATGAGACCCAGTACTTC. It translates to CASKGTSYETQYF.

V gene TRBV9 combines with J gene TRBJ2-1, with D unclear. With 7 bases removed from V and 6 bases from J, the gap between germline ends came to 11 bases. The germline CDR1 and CDR2 sequences are SGDLS and YYNGEE. The CDR3 spans 12 residues. CDR3 sequence: CASGSRGNEQFF. The CDR3 DNA follows: TGTGCCAGCGGCAGTCGTGGCAATGAGCAGTTCTTC.

The J gene is TRBJ1-1, the V gene TRBV18; 8 bases agree with TRBD1. This CDR3 comprises 14 residues. The germline gives CDR1 KGHSH, CDR2 LQKENI. V shed 1 base, J shed 6 bases, and the junction held 4 bases outside the gene matches. CDR3 sequence reads: CASSPQGGQAEAFF. The CDR3 bases are TGTGCCAGCTCACCACAGGGGGGACAGGCTGAAGCTTTCTTT.

The V and J genes are TRBV21-1 and TRBJ2-1; the D call TRBD2 from the table was never checked on the DNA. TRBV21-1 represents a pseudogene. The length of the CDR3 is 22 residues. The chain's CDR3 is CASSKVSGSLPRRRSTYNEQFF. CDR3 nucleotide sequence: TGTGCCAGCAGCAAAGTTAGCGGGAGCCTCCCTAGGAGACGATCCACCTACAATGAGCAGTTCTTC.

The chain joins TRBV2 to TRBJ1-5, with 7 nucleotides matching TRBD1. J gave up 4 bases and V 5 bases, and 8 bases lay outside the gene matches. The CDR3 is 15 amino acids. Germline loops: CDR1 SNHLY, CDR2 FYNNEI. The CDR3 region has the DNA TGTGCCAGCAGTCTCCTAGGACAGGAAAATCAGCCCCAGCATTTT. Amino acids: CASSLLGQENQPQHF.

V is TRBV10-3 and J is TRBJ1-1, with TRBD1 matching 7 bases. From germline, CDR1 is ENHRY and CDR2 SYGVKD. The V and J ends lost 10 bases and 1 base, in that order; junction bases with no gene match: 6. CDR3 length: 13 amino acids. CDR3 in amino acids: CATGQVQNTEAFF. The CDR3 DNA sequence: TGTGCCACCGGACAGGTTCAGAACACTGAAGCTTTCTTT.

The chain recombines TRBV28 with TRBJ1-5; the D gene is possibly TRBD1 (6 bases). There are 14 residues in the CDR3. From germline, CDR1 is MDHEN and CDR2 SYDVKM. Deletions cut 5 bases from V and 6 bases from J, with 14 bases between. DNA for the CDR3: TGTGCCAGCAGTCCACAGGGTCGGGGTCAGCCCCAGCATTTT. It translates to CASSPQGRGQPQHF.

This clone appeared once. The rearrangement links TRBV15 to TRBJ1-4, with 9 nucleotides matching TRBD1. Germline assignment: CDR1 LNHNV and CDR2 YYDKDF (reference sequence). Trimming removed 0 bases from V and 2 bases from J; junction bases left unmatched: 7. The CDR3 consists of 18 residues. The CDR3, as DNA: TGTGCCACCAGCAGAGAAGATTTAGGGACAGGGACTAATGAAAAACTGTTTTTT. Protein sequence: CATSREDLGTGTNEKLFF.

The chain carries TRBV13 and TRBJ2-2; TRBD2 agrees at 8 bases. Germline lookup yields CDR1 PRHDT and CDR2 FYEKMQ (reference sequence). The CDR3 length is 16 residues. The junction had 6 bases not matched to a gene; V was cut back by 2 bases and J by 4 bases. This chain's CDR3 is CASSLRTGGPTGELFF. The CDR3, as DNA: TGTGCCAGCAGCTTAAGAACGGGAGGGCCCACCGGGGAGCTGTTTTTT.